This T cell receptor beta chain was sequenced for a study of T cell repertoires in cytomegalovirus infection. In the study overall: HLA-B-restricted CMV epitopes that are well studied were used alongside recently identified HLA-C-restricted ones. Indications came from public TCR beta signatures; they pointed to CMV infection and to a matching HLA type.

From the reads, TCRdb called clonotypes with MiXCR, one entry per CDR3 protein. The table lists around 710,000 distinct CDR3 sequences, 25% to 35% of them singletons. Whole-study results and caveats: Clonotype analysis showed dominance of the ex vivo response by HLA-C-restricted CMV-specific TCR beta clonotypes. There were carriers of CMV plus the relevant HLA, and cumulative public TCR beta family frequency identified them.

This CDR3 has 16 residues. V lost 0 bases and J lost 2; bases outside the gene matches: 5. Germline loops: CDR1 KGHDR, CDR2 SFDVKD. On this clonotype itself: The target antigen is unknown.

This specimen consisted of cultured CD8+ T cells from PBMCs, obtained from culture after CMV antigen stimulation. V gene TRBV24-1 combines with J gene TRBJ1-2; TRBD1 matches 7 bases. This sequence originates from a human donor in good health (CMV status not recorded). Some clones in this sample may be carry-over from other donors' samples. CDR3 amino acids: CATSDLRQGGNYGYTF. The CDR3 DNA reads as TGTGCCACCAGTGATTTGCGGCAGGGGGGCAACTATGGCTACACCTTC.